Following are 30 T cell receptor beta chains from one sample sequenced in a study of Tregs in tolerant kidney transplant recipients (dated by TCRdb to between 2018 and 2021). Libraries were constructed by the immunoSEQ multiplex PCR assay. TCRdb carries this immuneACCESS record with in-frame sequences only. Its versions omit some clonotypes, under half of them owing to an unresolved V gene in the studies checked, with the rest unexplained. Counted in this sample were 90,000 to 150,000 clones; 85% to 95% of them appeared once. The leading ten clones occupy roughly 0.63% of the sample. Input material: CD4+ T cells from blood. These receptor sequences come from a human donor in good health.

DNA of the CDR3: TGTGCCAGCAGTTTCTCTGACAACTCCTACGAGCAGTACTTC. It is translated as CASSFSDNSYEQYF. The rearrangement links TRBV27 to TRBJ2-7; D not certain. The CDR3 sequence is 14 residues long. Germline V gene sequence: CDR1 MNHEY, CDR2 SMNVEV (reference sequence). V lost 3 bases to trimming and J lost 0 bases, with 9 bases between them.

This clone was detected only once. The chain couples TRBV5-1 to TRBJ2-7; 10 bases are shared with TRBD1. CDR1 SGHRS and CDR2 YFSETQ come from the germline V gene. The CDR3 runs 15 residues. V was pared by 4 bases and J by 1 base, with 5 bases of the junction left unmatched. CDR3 in amino acids: CASSAGQGWSYEQYF. DNA for the CDR3: TGCGCCAGCAGCGCGGGACAGGGGTGGTCCTACGAGCAGTACTTC.

The chain links TRBV4-1 to TRBJ2-3; no definite D call. V lost 1 base, J lost 0 bases, and 5 bases lay in between. This CDR3 region has 14 residues. CDR1 and CDR2 from the germline V gene are MGHRA and YSYEKL. The CDR3 nucleotides are TGCGCCAGCAGCCAAGTGTTTAGCACAGATACGCAGTATTTT. Translating it yields CASSQVFSTDTQYF.

The CDR3 DNA reads as TGTGCCAGCAGTGTTGAACGTGGGGCTGGGCAGCCCCAGCATTTT. Translation gives CASSVERGAGQPQHF. The genes are TRBV6-4 and TRBJ1-5, with D perhaps matching TRBD1 (5 bases). Trimming cost V 4 bases and J 7 bases, with 17 bases left between them. CDR1 and CDR2 (germline): MRHNA, SNTAGT. This CDR3 comprises 15 residues.

The gene calls are TRBV11-2 and TRBJ2-5; 9 nucleotides align to TRBD2. Trimming at V came to 3 bases and at J to 5 bases, leaving 4 bases not matched to a gene. Germline CDR1 and CDR2: SGHAT and FQNNGV. The CDR3 spans 14 residues. The CDR3, as DNA: TGTGCCAGCAGCTTCGGCGGGGGGGTCGAGACCCAGTACTTC. It specifies CASSFGGGVETQYF.

V usage is TRBV25-1 and J usage is TRBJ2-5, with 7 bases matching TRBD1. The CDR3 has 13 residues. V trimming: 1 base; J trimming: 7 bases; junction bases outside the gene matches: 3. Germline lookup yields CDR1 MGHDK and CDR2 SYGVNS. The DNA for the CDR3 is TGTGCCAGCAGTGAATCAGGGGGATGGACCCAGTACTTC. Protein sequence: CASSESGGWTQYF.

The V and J genes are TRBV19 and TRBJ1-5; D possibly corresponds to TRBD1 (6 bases). V was trimmed by 1 base and J by 4 bases, leaving 14 bases between them. The germline V gene encodes CDR1 LNHDA and CDR2 SQIVND (reference sequence). The CDR3 contains 16 residues. CDR3 in amino acids: CASSIGGPRGNQPQHF. Here the CDR3 DNA reads TGTGCCAGTAGTATAGGGGGGCCTCGGGGTAATCAGCCCCAGCATTTT.

This sequence joins TRBV27 and TRBJ2-7; 9 bases fit TRBD2. The CDR3 covers 15 residues. V gave up 5 bases and J gave up 4 bases; unmatched junction bases: 9. Germline values: CDR1 MNHEY, CDR2 SMNVEV (reference sequence). The CDR3 loop is CASSNPSGNGYEQYF. CDR3 sequence (DNA): TGTGCCAGCAGTAACCCTAGCGGGAACGGATACGAGCAGTACTTC.

V usage is TRBV6-5 and J usage is TRBJ1-4, with unresolved D. Trimming left V 8 bases short and J 8 bases short, with 15 bases between. The V gene's germline CDR1 is MNHEY and CDR2 SVGAGI. This CDR3 is built from 13 residues. CDR3 region: CASSTPSGEKLFF. CDR3 DNA sequence: TGTGCCAGCTCGACCCCCAGCGGCGAAAAACTGTTTTTT.

The rearrangement links TRBV18 to TRBJ1-1; D is unresolved. The CDR3 loop spans 14 amino acids. The ends were cut back, 2 bases at V and 5 bases at J, with 12 bases in the middle. The V gene's germline CDR1 is KGHSH and CDR2 LQKENI. CDR3: CASSPWGRGTEAFF. The CDR3 coding sequence is TGTGCCAGCTCACCATGGGGTCGGGGAACTGAAGCTTTCTTT. Full variable domain (outside the CDR3, taken from reference TRBV18 and TRBJ1-1): NAGVMQNPRHLVRRRGQEARLRCSPMKGHSHVYWYRQLPEEGLKFMVYLQKENIIDESGMPKERFSAEFPKEGPSILRIQQVVRGDSAAYFCASSPWGRGTEAFFGQGTRLTVV.

The J gene is TRBJ1-2, the V gene TRBV18; D ambiguous. This CDR3 region has 13 residues. Trimming left V 3 bases short and J 4 bases short, with 9 bases between. CDR1 is KGHSH, CDR2 LQKENI, per germline. This chain's CDR3 is CASSPGEIYGYTF. CDR3 nucleotide sequence: TGTGCCAGCTCACCCGGGGAAATCTATGGCTACACCTTC.

This chain joins TRBV11-2 and TRBJ2-7; 8 bases fit TRBD1. CDR1 is SGHAT, CDR2 FQNNGV, per germline. The CDR3 covers 14 residues. The junction had 10 bases not matched to a gene; V was cut back by 6 bases and J by 6 bases. The CDR3, as DNA: TGTGCCAGCAGGCTCGGACAGGGATTATTCGAGCAGTACTTC. Translation: CASRLGQGLFEQYF. Full variable domain (outside the CDR3, taken from reference TRBV11-2 and TRBJ2-7): EAGVAQSPRYKIIEKRQSVAFWCNPISGHATLYWYQQILGQGPKLLIQFQNNGVVDDSQLPKDRFSAERLKGVDSTLKIQPAKLEDSAVYLCASRLGQGLFEQYFGPGTRLTVT.

The J gene is TRBJ2-1, the V gene TRBV5-1; 11 bases agree with TRBD2. Germline lookup yields CDR1 SGHRS and CDR2 YFSETQ. This CDR3 comprises 16 residues. The V segment lost 5 bases and the J segment 4 bases; nucleotides outside the gene matches: 8. The CDR3 here is CASSQTGTSGYNEQFF. The CDR3, as DNA: TGCGCCAGCAGTCAAACCGGGACTAGCGGTTACAATGAGCAGTTCTTC.

The gene calls are TRBV11-3 and TRBJ2-7, with 7 bases identical to TRBD1. V shed 3 bases and J 4 bases; nucleotides not matched to a gene: 3. Looked up from germline, CDR1 is SGHNT and CDR2 is YENEEA. This CDR3 has 13 residues. CDR3 protein: CASSFGQEYEQYF. The CDR3 DNA follows: TGTGCCAGCAGCTTTGGACAGGAGTACGAGCAGTACTTC. The full variable domain, completed using reference TRBV11-3 and TRBJ2-7, is EAGVVQSPRYKIIEKKQPVAFWCNPISGHNTLYWYLQNLGQGPELLIRYENEEAVDDSQLPKDRFSAERLKGVDSTLKIQPAELGDSAVYLCASSFGQEYEQYFGPGTRLTVT.

The rearrangement uses TRBV19 and TRBJ1-2; D might be TRBD1 (5 bases). V was cut by 6 bases and J by 4 bases, with 15 bases left in between. Per the germline V gene, CDR1 is LNHDA and CDR2 is SQIVND (reference sequence). The CDR3 is 14 amino acids. DNA of the CDR3: TGTGCCAGTAGCAGGGCTCCTCCAGGCTATGGCTACACCTTC. Translation: CASSRAPPGYGYTF.

The CDR3: CAIRTDGGTEAFF. In nucleotides, the CDR3 is TGTGCCATCAGGACGGACGGCGGGACTGAAGCTTTCTTT. This rearrangement joins TRBV10-3 to TRBJ1-1; D gene unclear. V was clipped by 6 bases and J by 5 bases, with 13 bases between them. Germline assignment: CDR1 ENHRY and CDR2 SYGVKD. CDR3 length equals 13 residues.

The table lists this clone with a count of one. The chain recombines TRBV7-9 with TRBJ1-1; tentatively, D is TRBD1 (5 bases). The V and J ends lost 2 bases and 6 bases respectively, with 10 bases between them. This CDR3 spans 13 amino acids. Germline loops: CDR1 SEHNR, CDR2 FQNEAQ (reference sequence). CDR3 protein: CASSLREGAEAFF. For the CDR3, the DNA is TGTGCCAGCAGCTTAAGGGAAGGGGCTGAAGCTTTCTTT. Together with reference TRBV7-9 and TRBJ1-1, the CDR3 gives the full variable domain: DTGVSQNPRHKITKRGQNVTFRCDPISEHNRLYWYRQTLGQGPEFLTYFQNEAQLEKSRLLSDRFSAERPKGSFSTLEIQRTEQGDSAMYLCASSLREGAEAFFGQGTRLTVV.

This clone was seen a single time. The rearrangement uses TRBV5-6 and TRBJ2-7; D might be TRBD1 (5 bases). The CDR3 is 14 residues long. CDR1 and CDR2 (germline): SGHDT, YYEEEE. V dropped 0 bases and J dropped 3 bases, with 10 bases sitting between them. CDR3 sequence (DNA): TGTGCCAGCAGCTTGGGTTGGCAGGGCTACGAGCAGTACTTC. Amino acid sequence: CASSLGWQGYEQYF.

Only one count was recorded for this clone. This CDR3 is CASGGTGATGYTF. CDR3 coding DNA: TGTGCCAGCGGGGGGACAGGGGCCACAGGCTACACCTTC. This chain connects TRBV2 to TRBJ1-2, with 10 positions matching TRBD1. Germline CDR1 and CDR2: SNHLY and FYNNEI. The CDR3 runs to 13 residues. With V trimmed by 8 bases and J by 8 bases, 8 bases remained unmatched.

This clone was seen once. This chain uses TRBV6-1 with TRBJ1-5; 7 bases map to TRBD1. CDR3 size: 16 residues. V shed 4 bases, J shed 1 base, and the junction held 7 bases outside the gene matches. The V gene's germline CDR1 is MNHNS and CDR2 SASEGT. This chain's CDR3 is CASSARQGRSNQPQHF. The DNA of the CDR3 is TGTGCCAGCAGTGCCCGACAGGGACGGAGCAATCAGCCCCAGCATTTT.

The V gene is TRBV7-6, the J gene TRBJ2-5; perhaps TRBD2 as D (6 bases). The germline V gene encodes CDR1 SGHVS and CDR2 FNYEAQ. The CDR3 extends over 14 amino acids. Trimming removed 5 bases at V and 9 bases at J, with 19 bases between. CDR3 nucleotide sequence: TGTGCCAGCAGCCCGACCAGCGGGCCCTCGGCCCAGTACTTC. Amino acid sequence: CASSPTSGPSAQYF.

J is TRBJ1-6 and V is TRBV6-5, with 8 bases aligning to TRBD1. CDR3 size: 14 residues. Per the germline V gene, CDR1 is MNHEY and CDR2 is SVGAGI. The V and J ends lost 5 bases and 10 bases, in that order; junction bases with no gene match: 7. CDR3 loop: CASSRTGQDSPLHF. The CDR3 DNA reads as TGTGCCAGCAGTCGGACAGGGCAAGACTCACCCCTCCACTTT.

The rearrangement uses TRBV5-1 and TRBJ2-7; D not resolved. Trimming pared 1 base from V and 0 bases from J, leaving 11 bases between. The CDR3 has 15 amino acids. The germline CDR1 and CDR2 sequences are SGHRS and YFSETQ. CDR3 amino acids: CASSLRADSSYEQYF. For the CDR3, the DNA is TGCGCCAGCAGCTTGCGGGCCGATAGCTCCTACGAGCAGTACTTC.

V usage is TRBV11-3 and J usage is TRBJ2-2, with unresolved D. Germline loops: CDR1 SGHNT, CDR2 YENEEA. V was trimmed by 3 bases and J by 2 bases, leaving 10 bases between them. The CDR3 totals 15 residues. CDR3 bases: TGTGCCAGCAGCTTGGGAAATCCAAACACCGGGGAGCTGTTTTTT. It yields the protein CASSLGNPNTGELFF.

The rearrangement joins TRBV5-1 to TRBJ1-2, with a possible D match to TRBD1 (5 bases). Per the germline V gene, CDR1 is SGHRS and CDR2 is YFSETQ. This CDR3 is built from 14 residues. V lost 0 bases and J 6 bases, leaving 12 bases between the germline ends. The CDR3: CASSLAGFGDGYTF. The CDR3 DNA reads TGCGCCAGCAGCTTGGCAGGGTTCGGTGATGGCTACACCTTC.

V and J are TRBV5-1 and TRBJ1-1; D remains unclear. The CDR3 consists of 17 residues. V shed 0 bases and J shed 6 bases, with 21 bases lying between them. Germline V gene sequence: CDR1 SGHRS, CDR2 YFSETQ. The CDR3 DNA is TGCGCCAGCAGCTTGGTAATGTCGAGTGCCGGGTCCGCTGAAGCTTTCTTT. The encoded protein is CASSLVMSSAGSAEAFF.

The rearrangement uses TRBV7-2 and TRBJ2-7; 9 nucleotides agree with TRBD2. V was clipped by 1 base and J by 7 bases; unmatched bases: 8. The CDR3 loop spans 15 amino acids. CDR1 is SGHTA, CDR2 FQGNSA, per germline. The CDR3: CASSLGLAAFWEQYF. The CDR3 DNA reads TGTGCCAGCAGCTTAGGACTAGCGGCCTTCTGGGAGCAGTACTTC.

The chain couples TRBV2 to TRBJ1-4; D possibly corresponds to TRBD1 (6 bases). This CDR3 contains 13 residues. The V end lost 6 bases, the J end lost 7 bases, and 12 bases lay between the germline ends. Germline CDR1 is SNHLY and CDR2 is FYNNEI. CDR3 nucleotides: TGTGCCAGCAGACCCGAACAGGGTGAAAAACTGTTTTTT. As protein: CASRPEQGEKLFF.

The chain has TRBV5-1 and TRBJ2-7, with TRBD2 matching over 9 bases. The junction had 4 bases not matched to a gene; V was cut back by 1 base and J by 2 bases. The CDR3 has 15 residues. Looked up from germline, CDR1 is SGHRS and CDR2 is YFSETQ. In DNA form, the CDR3 reads TGCGCCAGCAGCTTGTCTAGCGGGGAAACCTACGAGCAGTACTTC. Translating gives CASSLSSGETYEQYF.

The chain carries TRBV5-1 and TRBJ1-5; the match to TRBD1 covers 8 bases. The V and J ends lost 0 bases and 6 bases, in that order; junction bases with no gene match: 5. The CDR3 extends over 15 amino acids. Per the germline V gene, CDR1 is SGHRS and CDR2 is YFSETQ. The DNA of the CDR3 is TGCGCCAGCAGCTTGGCAGGACAGGGAGGTCAGCCCCAGCATTTT. This translates into CASSLAGQGGQPQHF.